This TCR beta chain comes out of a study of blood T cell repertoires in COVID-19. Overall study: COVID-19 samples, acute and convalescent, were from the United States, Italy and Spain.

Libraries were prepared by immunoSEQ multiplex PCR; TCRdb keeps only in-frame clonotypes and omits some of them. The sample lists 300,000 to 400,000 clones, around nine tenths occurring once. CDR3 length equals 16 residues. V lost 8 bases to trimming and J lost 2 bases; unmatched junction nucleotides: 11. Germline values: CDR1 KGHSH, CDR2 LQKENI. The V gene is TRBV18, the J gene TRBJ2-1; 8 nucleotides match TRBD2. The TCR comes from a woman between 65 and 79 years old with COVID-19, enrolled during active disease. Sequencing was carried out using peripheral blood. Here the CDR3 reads CASATRSGVTYNEQFF. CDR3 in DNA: TGTGCCAGCGCCACCCGTAGCGGGGTCACCTACAATGAGCAGTTCTTC.